This TCR beta chain was sequenced for a study of CD8+ T cells in alopecia areata. As for the study in general: Treatment comprised oral tofacitinib, 5 to 10 mg twice daily, in treated patients.

Study-wide results and caveats: The study found higher clonality in lesional than normal scalp, especially in alopecia totalis/universalis.

The germline V gene has CDR1 MNHNS and CDR2 SASEGT. With 3 bases removed from V and 3 bases from J, the gap between germline ends came to 14 bases. The length of the CDR3 is 15 residues. This clone occurred a few times. Antigen specificity is unknown. In each case, RNA was isolated and then reverse transcribed into cDNA as the sequencing template. Only in-frame clones appear in the TCRdb table, and some are missing; sequencing was by immunoSEQ multiplex PCR. The sample shows approximately 180,000 clones, 67% of them seen only once. The sequence came from a human donor with alopecia areata. The chain couples TRBV6-1 to TRBJ1-1; D is ambiguous. The source was CD8+ T cells sorted from blood, collected at week 0. Here the CDR3 DNA reads TGTGCCAGCAGTGAGTCTACATGGGGTTACACTGAAGCTTTCTTT. This sequence encodes CASSESTWGYTEAFF.